This TCR beta chain was captured in a study of T cell responses to AZD1222 COVID-19 vaccine. Germline V gene sequence: CDR1 SGHRS, CDR2 YFSETQ. Trimming took off 6 bases at V and 0 bases at J, with 10 bases between the two ends. The CDR3 contains 14 residues. TCRdb keeps only in-frame clones here, not all; method: immunoSEQ multiplex PCR. This sample has 200,000 to 250,000 clones, with more than 85% found just once. This sample comprised peripheral blood, obtained on day 0 of MenACWY control vaccination. The sequence came from an adult in good health. The J gene is TRBJ2-1, the V gene TRBV5-1, with D maybe TRBD2 (5 bases). CDR3 amino acids: CASKGLNSYNEQFF. In DNA, the CDR3 is TGCGCCAGCAAAGGACTTAACTCCTACAATGAGCAGTTCTTC.